The 8 T cell receptor beta chains below come from one sample, sequenced in a study of CD8 T cells in ankylosing spondylitis. Notes on the study in general: About 8 highly homologous variants made up a TCR beta motif, and this motif appeared characteristic of ankylosing spondylitis blood.

These receptors lack a known antigen. In TCRdb, the 5' RACE reads were re-called with MiXCR into one record per CDR3 protein. The profile shows around 450,000 distinct CDR3 sequences, 25% to 30% of them singletons. Sequencing used blood, either unsorted or a sorted T cell fraction (not recorded which). The receptors originated from a male donor with ankylosing spondylitis.

This chain links TRBV19 with TRBJ2-2, with TRBD2 identical over 12 bases. The CDR3 extends over 17 amino acids. The germline gives CDR1 LNHDA, CDR2 SQIVND (reference sequence). The ends lost 6 bases at V and 2 bases at J; junction bases unmatched: 7. The CDR3 coding sequence is TGTGCCAGTAGGGGGACTAGCGGGCGGACAAACACCGGGGAGCTGTTTTTT. Its protein product is CASRGTSGRTNTGELFF.

Only a few counts were recorded for this clonotype. The CDR3 protein is CASSVNRWQPQHF. CDR3 bases: TGCGCCAGCAGCGTGAACAGGTGGCAGCCCCAGCATTTT. The chain employs TRBV4-1 and TRBJ1-5, with D possibly being TRBD1 (5 bases). CDR1 and CDR2 from the germline V gene are MGHRA and YSYEKL. CDR3 length: 13 residues. With 5 bases removed from V and 7 bases from J, the gap between germline ends came to 12 bases.

This clonotype turned up a few times. This chain uses TRBV28 with TRBJ1-1; 8 bases match TRBD1. CDR3 length: 14 amino acids. CDR1 and CDR2 (germline): MDHEN, SYDVKM. V shed 3 bases, J shed 11 bases, and the junction held 11 bases outside the gene matches. The CDR3 reads CASSLRTGYSLAFF. CDR3 bases: TGTGCCAGCAGTTTGCGGACAGGGTATAGTCTGGCTTTCTTT.

This clonotype was detected many times. The J gene is TRBJ2-3, the V gene TRBV2; TRBD2 matches at 9 bases. V was pared by 6 bases and J by 4 bases, with 8 bases of the junction left unmatched. This CDR3 region has 15 residues. Germline values: CDR1 SNHLY, CDR2 FYNNEI. DNA of the CDR3: TGTGCCAGCAGGTACCTGGGACTAGCTGCAGATACGCAGTATTTT. Protein sequence: CASRYLGLAADTQYF. Complete variable domain (other parts from reference TRBV2 and TRBJ2-3): EPEVTQTPSHQVTQMGQEVILRCVPISNHLYFYWYRQILGQKVEFLVSFYNNEISEKSEIFDDQFSVERPDGSNFTLKIRSTKLEDSAMYFCASRYLGLAADTQYFGPGTRLTVL.

V is TRBV3-1 and J is TRBJ1-2; 7 nucleotides agree with TRBD1. V dropped 1 base and J dropped 3; count of bases not matched to a gene: 5. CDR1 is LGHDT, CDR2 YNNKEL, per germline (reference sequence). The CDR3 length is 15 residues. In nucleotides, the CDR3 is TGTGCCAGCAGCCAAGGGACACAGGGGTACTATGGCTACACCTTC. As protein: CASSQGTQGYYGYTF. The whole variable domain, filled in from reference TRBV3-1 and TRBJ1-2, reads DTAVSQTPKYLVTQMGNDKSIKCEQNLGHDTMYWYKQDSKKFLKIMFSYNNKELIINETVPNRFSPKSPDKAHLNLHINSLELGDSAVYFCASSQGTQGYYGYTFGSGTRLTVV.

This clonotype was detected a few times. This chain connects TRBV15 to TRBJ1-1; 9 bases line up with TRBD1. CDR3 length: 14 residues. Per the germline V gene, CDR1 is LNHNV and CDR2 is YYDKDF (reference sequence). J was trimmed by 3 bases and V by 2 bases; bases with no gene match: 1. The CDR3 reads CATSRRDRDTEAFF. The CDR3 region has the DNA TGTGCCACCAGCAGACGGGACAGGGACACTGAAGCTTTCTTT. The complete variable domain, with remaining parts taken from reference TRBV15 and TRBJ1-1, reads DAMVIQNPRYQVTQFGKPVTLSCSQTLNHNVMYWYQQKSSQAPKLLFHYYDKDFNNEADTPDNFQSRRPNTSFCFLDIRSPGLGDTAMYLCATSRRDRDTEAFFGQGTRLTVV.

In its sample, this clonotype was seen a few times. The CDR3 bases are TGTGCCAGCAGTCGAAATCGGGTGGCCTACGAGCAGTACTTC. This codes for CASSRNRVAYEQYF. V and J are TRBV2 and TRBJ2-7; D is undetermined. Trimming took 5 bases from V and 2 from J, leaving 13 bases between them. CDR3 length: 14 amino acids. Germline V CDR1 and CDR2: SNHLY, FYNNEI.

This clonotype was counted many times. The CDR3 region has the DNA TGCAGTGCCCCGCCCGGGATGGCAGATACGCAGTATTTT. It specifies CSAPPGMADTQYF. V usage is TRBV20-1 and J usage is TRBJ2-3, with D possibly TRBD2 on 5 matching bases. Between the trimmed V and J ends, which lost 6 bases and 4 bases, there was a span of 14 bases. CDR3 size: 13 residues. Germline V CDR1 and CDR2: DFQATT, SNEGSKA (reference sequence).